This T cell receptor beta chain was profiled in a study of cytomegalovirus exposure and HLA in healthy donors. Overall study results and limits: Accurate prediction of HLA-A and HLA-B alleles (for most subjects) was reportedly achieved from TCR beta sequences. The authors later linked a missense DCLRE1C variant to TCR beta V- and J-gene trimming.

In the PCR, 60 Vbeta and 13 Jbeta primers were used. Some clones are missing from TCRdb's copy, which holds only in-frame ones; the method was immunoSEQ multiplex PCR. The data hold under 200,000 clones, with around 80% observed a single time. Note on this clone: Its antigen is unknown.

Participants comprised healthy donors of bone marrow. In nominal health when sampled, donors likely had unrecorded immune exposures nonetheless. Sequencing used PBMCs. The receptor was derived from a woman aged 50 to 65 in good health and CMV-seronegative.

The CDR3 is CASSKKPGQGAYEQYF. CDR3 in DNA: TGTGCCAGCAGCAAGAAACCGGGACAGGGGGCGTACGAGCAGTACTTC. This chain connects TRBV21-1 to TRBJ2-7; the table's D call of TRBD1 was not tested on the DNA. TRBV21-1 counts as a pseudogene. The CDR3 sequence is 16 residues long.